This TCR beta chain was sequenced for a study of T cells in women clearing cervical HPV infection. Study background: No precancer developed; the control's incident HPV16 infection cleared within 12 months. Case blood was drawn a median roughly 150 days after lesion detection. General study points: TRBV6-7 abundance was lower in cases than controls (approximately 0.1% versus 0.17%).

V shed 5 bases, J shed 4 bases, and the junction held 8 bases outside the gene matches. Germline assignment: CDR1 SGHKS and CDR2 YYEKEE (reference sequence). The CDR3 loop spans 15 amino acids. Concerning this clone: Antigen specificity is unknown. The CDR3 end lies 3 residues beyond the end of the read and is filled in from the germline J gene.

This table comes from immunoSEQ multiplex PCR, and its TCRdb copy is limited to in-frame clones, with some not included. Its table lists some 32,000 clones. This clonotype originated in a woman between 18 and 70 years old with a cervical HPV16 infection that either progressed to CIN3+ or cleared (not recorded which). The sample taken for sequencing was blood buffy coat. The chain joins TRBV5-5 to TRBJ2-2; 7 bases fit TRBD1. The DNA read from the CDR3 is TGTGCCAGCAGTTGGGACAGCTCTGGCACCGGGGAG. This translates into CASSWDSSGTGE. The full CDR3 protein is CASSWDSSGTGELFF.